This T cell receptor beta chain was recorded in a study of blood T cell repertoires in COVID-19. As for the study in general: Donors in the United States, Italy and Spain gave samples during acute or convalescent COVID-19. PBMCs, B-cell-depleted T cells, or T cells provided the cDNA or gDNA that made up the material.

The V end was cut by 3 bases, the J end by 8 bases, with 12 bases between. The CDR3 consists of 13 residues. Germline-derived CDR1 and CDR2 are KGHDR and SFDVKD. Per the original methods: Amplification of reference gene primers provided the estimated nucleated cell counts. Sequenced by immunoSEQ multiplex PCR; TCRdb stores in-frame clones only, minus some. That table is the source of V, J and clone size, and D and trimming were worked out from the DNA. Among roughly 200,000 clones listed, roughly 89% were seen once. The source of this sequence is a woman aged 40 to 49 with acute COVID-19. The chain combines TRBV24-1 with TRBJ1-2, with a tentative D call TRBD1 (6 bases). The sample consisted of PBMCs or T cells enriched from blood (not recorded which). The chain's CDR3 is CATSDKGVHGYTF. The CDR3 nucleotides are TGTGCCACCAGTGATAAGGGGGTTCACGGCTACACCTTC.